This TCR beta chain originates from a study of T cells in Graves' hyperthyroidism and ophthalmopathy. About the research overall: Peripheral blood specimens were obtained at initial diagnosis, prior to any treatment.

This clonotype showed up many times. RNA transcripts yielded amplified TCR beta CDR3 regions. A first-round RT-PCR of the TCR CDR3 used the HTBI primer set. One entry per CDR3 protein, called by TCRdb with MiXCR from the multiplex PCR reads. This table has a few hundred thousand distinct CDR3 sequences, less than 25% appearing once. Looked up from germline, CDR1 is MNHNS and CDR2 is SASEGT. V was pared by 5 bases and J by 2 bases, with 9 bases of the junction left unmatched. CDR3 size: 15 residues. The V gene is TRBV6-1, the J gene TRBJ2-7, with 7 bases that match TRBD1. The specimen sequenced was blood. This receptor was identified in a man aged 18 to 30 with Graves' hyperthyroidism. The CDR3, as DNA: TGTGCCAGCAGTCCTTACCGGGACAGCGCCTACGAGCAGTACTTC. This gives the protein CASSPYRDSAYEQYF.